The clone carrying this T cell receptor beta chain was found once. Antigen: not known. The identical CDR3 is also encoded by other nucleotide sequences in the sample. The CDR3 contains 13 residues. The V and J ends lost 5 bases and 7 bases, in that order; junction bases with no gene match: 4. The germline CDR1 and CDR2 sequences are LGHNT and FRNRAP. The primer mix had 60 Vbeta and 13 Jbeta primers. The data were produced by immunoSEQ multiplex PCR, yet TCRdb's version contains in-frame clones alone and is incomplete. The sample contains about 130,000 clones, approximately 80% of which appear only once. This specimen comes from a study of cytomegalovirus exposure and HLA in healthy donors. Broader study findings: A missense variant in DCLRE1C was later tied to TCR beta V- and J-gene trimming. Among TCR sequences, most were rare, though some public TCRs appeared in many donors. Analyses of presence and absence presupposed an approximately uniform sequencing depth across donors.

The sequence came from a woman aged 40 to 50 in good health and CMV-seronegative. Sequencing was performed on PBMCs. The rearrangement joins TRBV12-5 to TRBJ1-2, with 10 nucleotides matching TRBD1. CDR3 protein: CASGPGTGVGYTF. For the CDR3, the DNA is TGTGCTAGTGGTCCCGGGACAGGGGTTGGCTACACCTTC. Full variable domain (outside the CDR3, taken from reference TRBV12-5 and TRBJ1-2): DARVTQTPRHKVTEMGQEVTMRCQPILGHNTVFWYRQTMMQGLELLAYFRNRAPLDDSGMPKDRFSAEMPDATLATLKIQPSEPRDSAVYFCASGPGTGVGYTFGSGTRLTVV.